These 8 T cell receptor beta chains share one sample of origin, sequenced in a study of vaccination and CD4 T cells after COVID-19. The assay that was used to sequence DNA from cultured CD4+ T cells was the Oncomine TCR Beta short-read assay. TCRdb itself ran the PCR reads through MiXCR, one entry per CDR3 protein. The table includes roughly 12,000 distinct CDR3 sequences, over 65% detected once. Treatment defined: roughly ten-day PBMC culture with coronavirus spike peptide pools or control peptides (ViraFEST assay). These TCRs are of unknown antigen specificity. The sequenced sample consisted of CD4+ T cells from blood, cultured in vitro. All receptors derive from a human donor who had recovered from COVID-19.

This chain uses TRBV2 with TRBJ1-5; D gene uncertain. Germline CDR1 SNHLY, CDR2 FYNNEI. The CDR3 has 16 amino acids. V was pared by 4 bases and J by 0 bases, with 13 bases between. This chain's CDR3 is CASSGEQIYSNQPQHF. Written as DNA, the CDR3 is TGTGCCAGCAGTGGGGAACAGATCTATAGCAATCAGCCCCAGCATTTT.

In this sample, this clonotype turned up a few times. V usage is TRBV4-2 and J usage is TRBJ2-5; D perhaps matches TRBD1 (5 bases). The CDR3 has 15 residues. The germline CDR1 and CDR2 sequences are LGHNA and YNFKEQ. V shed 4 bases and J shed 1 base, with 13 bases lying between them. The CDR3 is CASSPSRGTQETQYF. For the CDR3, the DNA is TGTGCCAGCAGCCCATCAAGGGGCACCCAAGAGACCCAGTACTTC.

The rearrangement uses TRBV30 and TRBJ1-1; 10 positions match TRBD1. V shed 4 bases, J shed 5 bases, and the junction held 7 bases outside the gene matches. The V gene's germline CDR1 is GTSNPN and CDR2 SVGIG (reference sequence). The CDR3 is 14 amino acids. The CDR3: CAWTTGQGGTEAFF. In DNA form, the CDR3 reads TGTGCCTGGACCACCGGACAGGGGGGAACTGAAGCTTTCTTT.

This clonotype was seen a handful of times. The CDR3 sequence is CASSSERVEDGYTF. The CDR3 region has the DNA TGTGCCAGCAGCTCAGAGAGGGTAGAGGATGGCTACACCTTC. The chain recombines TRBV7-9 with TRBJ1-2; D uncertain. V was pared by 4 bases and J by 6 bases, with 15 bases between. The CDR3 is 14 amino acids. CDR1 is SEHNR and CDR2 is FQNEAQ in the germline V gene (reference sequence).

This clonotype has a handful of counts. This chain uses TRBV15 with TRBJ2-7; TRBD2 matches at 8 bases. Germline V gene lookup returns CDR1 LNHNV and CDR2 YYDKDF (reference sequence). Trimming cost V 2 bases and J 3 bases; bases outside gene matches: 12. CDR3 length: 17 amino acids. The CDR3 region is CATSRPQGSGRDYEQYF. In nucleotides, the CDR3 is TGTGCCACCAGCAGACCGCAGGGGAGCGGGAGAGACTACGAGCAGTACTTC.

Only one count was recorded for this clonotype. The chain links TRBV6-1 to TRBJ2-7; 7 bases match TRBD1. CDR3 length: 14 amino acids. Trimming took 6 bases from V and 6 from J; bases not matched to a gene: 11. CDR1 MNHNS and CDR2 SASEGT come from the germline V gene. The CDR3 region has the DNA TGTGCCAGCAGGAAAGGGACAGCAGACGGCGAGCAGTACTTC. Translating it yields CASRKGTADGEQYF.

This rearrangement joins TRBV19 to TRBJ2-1, with D unresolved. Per germline, CDR1 LNHDA and CDR2 SQIVND (reference sequence). There are 16 residues in the CDR3. Trimming stripped 5 bases from V and 7 bases from J, with 21 bases between. CDR3 loop: CASSPSRLVDGNEQFF. The CDR3 DNA reads TGTGCCAGTAGTCCATCCAGGCTAGTGGATGGAAATGAGCAGTTCTTC.

The chain joins TRBV27 to TRBJ2-4; D perhaps matches TRBD1 (7 bases). Germline V gene lookup returns CDR1 MNHEY and CDR2 SMNVEV (reference sequence). CDR3 length equals 13 residues. Trimming removed 5 bases at V and 7 bases at J, with 12 bases between. CDR3 nucleotide sequence: TGTGCCAGCAGTAAACAGGGGAGGAACATTCAGTACTTC. This codes for CASSKQGRNIQYF.